This T cell receptor beta chain was sequenced in a study of early T cells in non-severe SARS-CoV-2 infection. Overall study context: Sequencing was performed on bulk RNA from unsorted whole blood, leaving chains unpaired. Findings and limits, study-wide: Lookups in VDJdb leaned toward anti-spike CD8 responses and missed private and CD4 specificities.

The CDR3 extends over 13 amino acids. V gave up 2 bases and J gave up 1 base, with 3 bases separating them. The germline gives CDR1 MNHEY, CDR2 SMNVEV (reference sequence). This clonotype was recorded at least ten times. Its antigen is not identified. Unique molecular identifiers tagged individual cDNA molecules. One entry per CDR3 protein, called by TCRdb with MiXCR from the 5' RACE reads. The table includes over 95,000 distinct CDR3 sequences, around 16% detected once. This receptor was identified in an adult who was a healthcare worker with PCR-confirmed SARS-CoV-2 infection or an uninfected control (not recorded which). The V call is TRBV27, the J call TRBJ1-5; D remains unclear. Sequencing was carried out using whole blood. As DNA, the CDR3 is TGTGCCAGCAGTTTAGTAAGCAATCAGCCCCAGCATTTT. Translating it yields CASSLVSNQPQHF.